The 24 T cell receptor beta chains reported below all come from one sample, sequenced in a study of T cell clonotyping in hematopoietic cell transplantation. Clones were sequenced by immunoSEQ multiplex PCR, and TCRdb holds only the in-frame ones, with some missing. Here the sample spans 10,000 to 15,000 clones, around nine tenths being singletons. Sequenced: peripheral blood mononuclear cells. All receptors derive from a man aged 25-40 years in good health. Some clones in this sample may be carry-over from other donors' samples.

CDR3 region: CASSGAHRDTRQGDTQYF. The CDR3 DNA reads as TGTGCCAGTAGTGGAGCCCACCGGGACACCCGGCAAGGAGATACGCAGTATTTT. The chain combines TRBV19 with TRBJ2-3; weak D call: TRBD1 (6 bases). The germline gives CDR1 LNHDA, CDR2 SQIVND (reference sequence). V was shortened by 5 bases and J by 5 bases, with 26 bases between the two germline ends. CDR3 length: 18 amino acids.

This chain connects TRBV2 to TRBJ1-4, with a tentative D call TRBD1 (6 bases). CDR3 length equals 15 residues. The germline CDR1 and CDR2 sequences are SNHLY and FYNNEI. V was trimmed by 6 bases and J by 7 bases, leaving 18 bases between them. DNA for the CDR3: TGTGCCAGCAGGCACCGGACAGCTAGCGGTGAAAAACTGTTTTTT. Translating gives CASRHRTASGEKLFF.

J is TRBJ1-1 and V is TRBV29-1; D is ambiguous. The CDR3 length is 11 residues. Germline V gene data show CDR1 as SQVTM and CDR2 as ANQGSEA. Deletions cut 8 bases from V and 0 bases from J, with 7 bases between. The CDR3 region is CSTLMNTEAFF. The CDR3 DNA is TGCAGCACCCTCATGAACACTGAAGCTTTCTTT.

This chain links TRBV6-5 with TRBJ1-4; 9 nucleotides match TRBD1. The CDR3 spans 15 residues. The germline CDR1 and CDR2 sequences are MNHEY and SVGAGI. Trimming at V came to 6 bases and at J to 7 bases, leaving 9 bases not matched to a gene. CDR3 sequence: CASSPHRGLSEKLFF. The DNA of the CDR3 is TGTGCCAGCAGCCCTCACAGGGGGCTTAGTGAAAAACTGTTTTTT.

J is TRBJ1-5 and V is TRBV19, with 7 bases fitting TRBD1. Germline CDR1 reads LNHDA; CDR2 reads SQIVND (reference sequence). The CDR3 has 15 residues. Trimming removed 7 bases from V and 2 bases from J; junction bases left unmatched: 8. DNA for the CDR3: TGTGCCAGTAATCGTGGACAGGTTCGCAATCAGCCCCAGCATTTT. Its translation is CASNRGQVRNQPQHF.

The chain has TRBV7-2 and TRBJ2-7; 10 bases are shared with TRBD1. The length of the CDR3 is 15 residues. J was trimmed by 7 bases and V by 6 bases; bases with no gene match: 12. Germline assignment: CDR1 SGHTA and CDR2 FQGNSA. Here the CDR3 reads CASSYTGTGVREQYF. DNA of the CDR3: TGTGCCAGCAGTTATACCGGGACAGGGGTGAGGGAGCAGTACTTC.

This clone was seen only once. CDR3 coding DNA: TGTGCCGCGGCCAGTGGGGGAGAGACCCAGTACTTC. Protein sequence: CAAASGGETQYF. The V and J genes are TRBV7-2 and TRBJ2-5; perhaps D is TRBD1 or TRBD2 (5 bases each). The V gene lost 11 bases and the J gene lost 4 bases, with 14 bases spanning the gap. The CDR3 spans 12 residues. Germline loops: CDR1 SGHTA, CDR2 FQGNSA.

The CDR3 DNA is TGTGCCAGCAGCGGTACCGGGACAGGTAATACCTACGAGCAGTACTTC. Its translation: CASSGTGTGNTYEQYF. The rearrangement links TRBV9 to TRBJ2-7; 8 bases agree with TRBD1. The V gene's germline CDR1 is SGDLS and CDR2 YYNGEE. The V and J ends lost 3 bases and 2 bases, in that order; junction bases with no gene match: 10. This CDR3 is 16 amino acids long.

The rearrangement joins TRBV6-1 to TRBJ2-5, with D maybe TRBD1 (6 bases). Between the trimmed V and J ends, which lost 7 bases and 4 bases, there was a span of 16 bases. This CDR3 has 14 amino acids. Germline CDR1 and CDR2: MNHNS and SASEGT. The CDR3 is CASTPDRDTETQYF. The CDR3 bases are TGTGCCAGCACCCCTGACCGGGACACAGAGACCCAGTACTTC.

V is TRBV27 and J is TRBJ1-2; no clear D gene. The germline V gene has CDR1 MNHEY and CDR2 SMNVEV (reference sequence). The germline V and J ends were trimmed by 2 bases and 2 bases, with 6 bases remaining between them. The length of the CDR3 is 13 residues. The CDR3 bases are TGTGCCAGCAGTTTAGGCATAAACTATGGCTACACCTTC. Translating gives CASSLGINYGYTF.

CDR3 sequence: CASSQDTSYEQYF. CDR3 sequence (DNA): TGCGCCAGCAGCCAAGATACTAGCTACGAGCAGTACTTC. The rearrangement joins TRBV4-1 to TRBJ2-7, with D possibly being TRBD2 (5 bases). The CDR3 extends over 13 amino acids. Looked up from germline, CDR1 is MGHRA and CDR2 is YSYEKL. V was cut by 0 bases and J by 3 bases, with 6 bases left in between.

V usage is TRBV7-9 and J usage is TRBJ2-2, with TRBD2 identical over 8 bases. The V and J ends lost 6 bases and 4 bases, in that order; junction bases with no gene match: 4. The CDR3 extends over 14 amino acids. Germline lookup yields CDR1 SEHNR and CDR2 FQNEAQ (reference sequence). Here the CDR3 DNA reads TGTGCCAGCAGATACGGGGGGGGCACCGGGGAGCTGTTTTTT. Protein product: CASRYGGGTGELFF. Together with reference TRBV7-9 and TRBJ2-2, the CDR3 gives the full variable domain: DTGVSQNPRHKITKRGQNVTFRCDPISEHNRLYWYRQTLGQGPEFLTYFQNEAQLEKSRLLSDRFSAERPKGSFSTLEIQRTEQGDSAMYLCASRYGGGTGELFFGEGSRLTVL.

This clone turned up a few times. The rearrangement links TRBV6-1 to TRBJ1-5; TRBD1 aligns across 11 bases. The V segment lost 7 bases and the J segment 5 bases; nucleotides outside the gene matches: 7. The CDR3 runs to 15 residues. CDR1 and CDR2 (germline): MNHNS, SASEGT. CDR3 coding DNA: TGTGCCAGCACCAAATTGGACAGGGGGCATCAGCCCCAGCATTTT. Its translation: CASTKLDRGHQPQHF.

The chain couples TRBV5-1 to TRBJ1-2; 11 nucleotides match TRBD1. From germline, CDR1 is SGHRS and CDR2 YFSETQ. The CDR3 totals 16 residues. The ends lost 3 bases at V and 2 bases at J; junction bases unmatched: 6. The CDR3 bases are TGCGCCAGCAGCTACTATGGACAGGGGGCCAACTATGGCTACACCTTC. Amino acid sequence: CASSYYGQGANYGYTF.

The rearrangement joins TRBV7-2 to TRBJ1-2, with 10 bases identical to TRBD1. This CDR3 comprises 16 residues. Losses at the gene ends were 3 bases for V and 7 bases for J; bases not matched to a gene: 11. CDR1 is SGHTA and CDR2 is FQGNSA in the germline V gene. DNA of the CDR3: TGTGCCAGCAGCTTGCGACCGGGACAGGGGAGGGGTGGCTACACCTTC. It codes for CASSLRPGQGRGGYTF.

This chain uses TRBV19 with TRBJ2-7, with 8 bases lining up with TRBD2. This CDR3 has 14 residues. V trimming: 7 bases; J trimming: 4 bases; junction bases outside the gene matches: 9. The germline CDR1 and CDR2 sequences are LNHDA and SQIVND (reference sequence). The CDR3 bases are TGTGCCAGTACCCCCACGGGGGGGCGGTACGAGCAGTACTTC. This codes for CASTPTGGRYEQYF.

The CDR3 nucleotides read TGTGCCAGCAGTGTTGGTCGGGGGGGGATGGCTTTCTTT. It codes for CASSVGRGGMAFF. J is TRBJ1-1 and V is TRBV2, with TRBD1 as a possible D gene (5 bases). The V gene's germline CDR1 is SNHLY and CDR2 FYNNEI. The length of the CDR3 is 13 residues. Trimming left V 4 bases short and J 11 bases short, with 17 bases between.

Worth noting for this clone: It is unclear where the CDR3 begins or ends on the DNA, so no DNA is shown, and the CDR3 is as TCRdb lists it. J is TRBJ1-2 and V is TRBV29-1. The germline V gene encodes CDR1 SQVTM and CDR2 ANQGSEA. The CDR3 numbers 13 amino acids, ends counted. This CDR3 is CSCSAGQRGGYTF.

The J gene is TRBJ1-2, the V gene TRBV7-6, with D possibly matching TRBD1 (5 bases). The CDR3 has 15 amino acids. The germline V gene encodes CDR1 SGHVS and CDR2 FNYEAQ. V dropped 5 bases and J dropped 4 bases, with 17 bases sitting between them. CDR3 sequence (DNA): TGTGCCAGCAGCCCGACAGCCTACTACTCCTATGGCTACACCTTC. Its translation: CASSPTAYYSYGYTF.

The V and J genes are TRBV9 and TRBJ1-1, with D possibly matching TRBD1 (6 bases). Trimming removed 7 bases from V and 1 base from J, with 11 bases in between. Germline V gene lookup returns CDR1 SGDLS and CDR2 YYNGEE. The CDR3 totals 13 residues. The CDR3 spells CASGGTRNTEAFF. In DNA, the CDR3 is TGTGCCAGCGGAGGGACAAGGAACACTGAAGCTTTCTTT. Full variable domain (missing parts from reference TRBV9 and TRBJ1-1): DSGVTQTPKHLITATGQRVTLRCSPRSGDLSVYWYQQSLDQGLQFLIQYYNGEERAKGNILERFSAQQFPDLHSELNLSSLELGDSALYFCASGGTRNTEAFFGQGTRLTVV.

The rearrangement links TRBV5-1 to TRBJ2-5; 11 bases align to TRBD2. Trimming removed 4 bases from V and 5 bases from J; junction bases left unmatched: 7. CDR1 is SGHRS, CDR2 YFSETQ, per germline. This CDR3 spans 15 amino acids. This chain's CDR3 is CASSPGTSGRETQYF. CDR3 bases: TGCGCCAGCAGCCCCGGGACTAGCGGTAGGGAGACCCAGTACTTC. Supplemented by reference TRBV5-1 and TRBJ2-5, the full variable domain reads KAGVTQTPRYLIKTRGQQVTLSCSPISGHRSVSWYQQTPGQGLQFLFEYFSETQRNKGNFPGRFSGRQFSNSRSEMNVSTLELGDSALYLCASSPGTSGRETQYFGPGTRLLVL.

The V gene is TRBV7-8, the J gene TRBJ1-1; 9 bases match TRBD1. Trimming cost V 1 base and J 4 bases; bases outside gene matches: 4. This CDR3 comprises 15 residues. Germline CDR1 reads SGHVS; CDR2 reads FQNEAQ. CDR3: CASSLGRDRATEAFF. As DNA, the CDR3 is TGTGCCAGCAGCTTAGGCCGGGACAGGGCCACTGAAGCTTTCTTT.

The genes are TRBV5-1 and TRBJ1-2, with D perhaps matching TRBD1 (6 bases). This CDR3 has 13 residues. Germline CDR1 reads SGHRS; CDR2 reads YFSETQ. Deletions cut 4 bases from V and 6 bases from J, with 13 bases between. CDR3 residues: CASSPGGPDGYTF. The CDR3 nucleotides are TGCGCCAGCAGCCCCGGGGGGCCGGATGGCTACACCTTC.

J is TRBJ2-7 and V is TRBV27; maybe TRBD1 (6 bases). The CDR3 is 12 amino acids. V gave up 7 bases and J gave up 0 bases, with 7 bases separating them. The germline V gene encodes CDR1 MNHEY and CDR2 SMNVEV (reference sequence). The CDR3 DNA sequence: TGTGCCAGCAAGGACAGCTCCTACGAGCAGTACTTC. As protein: CASKDSSYEQYF.